The 2 T cell receptor beta chains below all came from one sample that was sequenced in a study of beta chain features in type 1 diabetes. Expressed TCRB transcripts were sequenced, since all the RNA that had been isolated was reverse transcribed. Here immunoSEQ multiplex PCR was the method, and the copy in TCRdb shows in-frame clones only, minus some. Of around 500,000 clones listed, about an eighth were seen once; the top ten hold approximately 0.05%. Sequencing was performed on naive CD4+ T cells from blood. These receptors came from a woman aged 18-30 years in good health.

This chain uses TRBV6-5 with TRBJ2-6, with D possibly matching TRBD1 (5 bases). V was shortened by 2 bases and J by 10 bases, with 18 bases between the two germline ends. Germline CDR1 and CDR2: MNHEY and SVGAGI. CDR3 length: 16 amino acids. In DNA form, the CDR3 reads TGTGCCAGCAGTTACCTAGACAGAGCTAAACCAAACGTCCTGACTTTC. It specifies CASSYLDRAKPNVLTF.

In this sample, this clone turned up a few times. The chain has TRBV9 and TRBJ2-1, with 8 bases identical to TRBD2. CDR1 SGDLS and CDR2 YYNGEE come from the germline V gene. V shed 0 bases, J shed 4 bases, and the junction held 3 bases outside the gene matches. The CDR3 totals 15 residues. This chain's CDR3 is CASSVGGGGYNEQFF. The CDR3 region has the DNA TGTGCCAGCAGCGTAGGAGGCGGGGGGTACAATGAGCAGTTCTTC.